This T cell receptor (beta chain) was sequenced in a study of OX40 agonist ivuxolimab in advanced cancers. Overall study context: While on treatment, patients had intravenous ivuxolimab at 0.01 to 10 mg/kg every 2 weeks. Mean age approximately 59 years, range about 23 to 80; about 81% male. The study, taken as a whole, reports: Determination of antigen specificity was not performed for the expanded peripheral T cells.

The germline V gene has CDR1 MDHEN and CDR2 SYDVKM. Trimming took 3 bases from V and 4 from J, leaving 13 bases between them. The CDR3 has 14 residues. This table comes from immunoSEQ multiplex PCR, and its TCRdb copy is limited to in-frame clones, with some not included. The table has about 99,000 clones, about 96% seen once. Points on this clone: Its antigen is currently unknown.

The sequenced sample was CD4+ or CD8+ T cells sorted from blood, obtained in a trial of the OX40 agonist ivuxolimab. The J gene is TRBJ2-7, the V gene TRBV28; D is possibly TRBD2 (5 bases). The clonotype comes from an adult with an advanced solid tumor such as melanoma, head and neck, liver or kidney cancer. In DNA form, the CDR3 reads TGTGCCAGCAGTTTTACTGGACCGGGGTACGAGCAGTACTTC. Its translation is CASSFTGPGYEQYF.